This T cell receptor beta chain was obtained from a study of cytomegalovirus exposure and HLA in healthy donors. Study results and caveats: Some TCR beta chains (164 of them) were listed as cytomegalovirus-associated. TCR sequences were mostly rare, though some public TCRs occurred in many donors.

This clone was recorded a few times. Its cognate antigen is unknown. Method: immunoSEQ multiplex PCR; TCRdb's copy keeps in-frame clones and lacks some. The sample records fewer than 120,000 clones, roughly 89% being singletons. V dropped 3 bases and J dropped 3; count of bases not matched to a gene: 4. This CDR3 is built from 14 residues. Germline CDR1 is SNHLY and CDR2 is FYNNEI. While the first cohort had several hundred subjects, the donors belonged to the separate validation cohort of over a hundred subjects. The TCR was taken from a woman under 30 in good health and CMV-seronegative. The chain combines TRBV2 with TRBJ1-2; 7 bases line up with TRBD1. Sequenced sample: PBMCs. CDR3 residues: CASSDQGGYYGYTF. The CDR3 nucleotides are TGTGCCAGCAGTGACCAGGGGGGATACTATGGCTACACCTTC.